This T cell receptor (beta chain) appears in the sequencing data of a study of T cell repertoires in cytomegalovirus infection. The overall study: Used in the study were CMV epitopes, some recently identified and HLA-C-restricted, others well-studied and HLA-B-restricted. Public signatures in TCR beta pointed to CMV infection and matching HLA type. General study points: The ex vivo response showed dominance by HLA-C-restricted CMV-specific TCR beta clonotypes.

Looked up from germline, CDR1 is MGHRA and CDR2 is YSYEKL. There are 13 residues in the CDR3. TCRdb independently ran MiXCR on the reads; one entry per CDR3 protein. The profile shows under 40,000 distinct CDR3 sequences, approximately 52% of them singletons. On this clonotype itself: As yet, its antigen is unknown. The junction differs from germline at one of its ends, possibly a read error.

The sample in question was CD8+ T cells from cultured PBMCs, obtained from culture after CMV antigen stimulation. This rearrangement joins TRBV4-1 to TRBJ2-7, with unresolved D. The sequence came from a human donor in good health (CMV status not recorded). Some clones in this sample may be carry-over from other donors' samples. CDR3 nucleotide sequence: TGCGCCAGCAGCCAACCGAATTGGGCCAGCCTGGCGTTC. It is translated as CASSQPNWASLAF.